The entry below gives a single T cell receptor (beta chain) sequence along with its context. The sample comes from a study of cytomegalovirus exposure and HLA in healthy donors. Whole-study context: Genotyping of 400 or so donors showed that 70% to 90% belonged to the Caucasian-associated ancestry cluster.

CDR3 size: 16 residues. Germline-derived CDR1 and CDR2 are SEHNR and FQNEAQ (reference sequence). Unmatched junction bases numbered 4, after V lost 4 bases and J lost 1 base. Amplification used 60 Vbeta primers and 13 Jbeta primers. The repertoire was sequenced with immunoSEQ multiplex PCR; TCRdb's copy has only in-frame clones and lacks some. The sample holds around 200,000 clones; around 74% are singletons and the top ten take just under 3%. This receptor was taken from a male donor in good health and CMV-seronegative. The specimen was PBMCs. The V and J genes are TRBV7-9 and TRBJ2-3, with 11 bases lining up with TRBD2. The chain's CDR3 is CASSSRGLAGTDTQYF. CDR3 nucleotide sequence: TGTGCCAGCAGCTCTAGGGGACTAGCGGGCACAGATACGCAGTATTTT.